This TCR beta chain was recorded in a study of blood T cell repertoires in COVID-19. Study overall: Nucleic acid was either cDNA or gDNA, and it came from T cells, B-cell-depleted T cells, or PBMCs.

Using immunoSEQ multiplex PCR, the repertoire was profiled, and TCRdb retains in-frame clones only, with some absent. The sample holds about 410,000 clones; roughly 89% are singletons and the top ten take under 1.5%. CDR1 SGDLS and CDR2 YYNGEE come from the germline V gene. V lost 2 bases and J 0 bases, leaving 9 bases between the germline ends. This CDR3 contains 15 residues. This clonotype originated in a woman in her 30s with active or convalescent COVID-19. The chain joins TRBV9 to TRBJ1-3, with D maybe TRBD1 (5 bases). Sequenced input: peripheral blood. CDR3 nucleotide sequence: TGTGCCAGCAGCGTGCAGGGTATCTCTGGAAACACCATATATTTT. Translation gives CASSVQGISGNTIYF.